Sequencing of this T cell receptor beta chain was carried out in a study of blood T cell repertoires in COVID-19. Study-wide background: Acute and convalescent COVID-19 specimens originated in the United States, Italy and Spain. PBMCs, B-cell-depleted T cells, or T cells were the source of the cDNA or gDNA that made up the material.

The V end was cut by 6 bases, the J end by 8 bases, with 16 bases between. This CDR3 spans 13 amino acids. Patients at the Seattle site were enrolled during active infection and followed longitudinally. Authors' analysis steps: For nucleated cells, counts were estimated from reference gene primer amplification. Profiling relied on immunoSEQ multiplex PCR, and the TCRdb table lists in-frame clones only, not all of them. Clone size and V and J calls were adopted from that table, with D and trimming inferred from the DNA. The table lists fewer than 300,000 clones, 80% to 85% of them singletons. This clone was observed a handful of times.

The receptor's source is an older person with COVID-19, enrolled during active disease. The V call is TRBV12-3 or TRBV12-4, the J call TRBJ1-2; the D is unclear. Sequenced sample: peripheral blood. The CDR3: CASSRRQRRGYTF. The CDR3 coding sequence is TGTGCCAGCAGCCGACGTCAAAGGAGAGGCTACACCTTC.